The clone carrying this TCR beta chain was counted only a few times. What it binds is not known. CDR3 length: 16 residues. J gave up 4 bases and V 0 bases, and 3 bases lay outside the gene matches. The germline V gene has CDR1 LGHDT and CDR2 YNNKEL (reference sequence). A single record per CDR3 protein comes from TCRdb applying MiXCR to the 5' RACE reads. The profile shows some 1,600,000 distinct CDR3 sequences, about 32% of them singletons. The sample comes from a study of identical twins. General study results and limits: Reduced insertions were recorded for abundant cord blood beta clonotypes, with no such pattern in memory repertoires. These conclusions were based on statistical analysis (cross-sectional, not following the same donors).

The origin of this receptor is a newborn girl in good health. The chain recombines TRBV3-1 with TRBJ2-3; 11 bases map to TRBD2. Material: cord blood. CDR3 sequence reads: CASSQDRLAGSDTQYF. DNA of the CDR3: TGTGCCAGCAGCCAAGATCGACTAGCGGGATCAGATACGCAGTATTTT.